This entry describes one T cell receptor (beta chain). What it recognizes is unknown. Patients selected for sequencing had displayed CD8+CD57+ cell expansion by flow cytometry. No therapy was given to patients before blood sampling. This sample is drawn from a study of CD8+CD57+ T cells in acquired aplastic anemia. For the study at large: DNA recovered from sorted CD4+ and CD8+ cells had a mean of approximately 3.4 ug. Broader study findings: Patients shared twenty-nine CD8+ CDR3 sequences with controls.

V shed 5 bases and J shed 3 bases, with 20 bases lying between them. Germline lookup yields CDR1 MGHRA and CDR2 YSYEKL. The CDR3 is made up of 17 amino acids. TCR beta VDJ combinations and CDR3 sequences were profiled from genomic DNA. MiXCR, run by TCRdb on the reads, gives a single entry per CDR3 protein. Of about 190,000 distinct CDR3 sequences listed, less than 60% are singletons. The chain recombines TRBV4-1 with TRBJ1-5, with D maybe TRBD1 (6 bases). The source of this sequence is a human donor with aplastic anemia. The sequenced material came from sorted CD4+, CD8+, or CD8+CD57+ T cells (not recorded which) from PBMCs. The CDR3 is CASSSPSSTGFNQPQHF. The CDR3 DNA reads as TGCGCCAGCAGCTCGCCTTCCTCAACAGGGTTCAATCAGCCCCAGCATTTT.